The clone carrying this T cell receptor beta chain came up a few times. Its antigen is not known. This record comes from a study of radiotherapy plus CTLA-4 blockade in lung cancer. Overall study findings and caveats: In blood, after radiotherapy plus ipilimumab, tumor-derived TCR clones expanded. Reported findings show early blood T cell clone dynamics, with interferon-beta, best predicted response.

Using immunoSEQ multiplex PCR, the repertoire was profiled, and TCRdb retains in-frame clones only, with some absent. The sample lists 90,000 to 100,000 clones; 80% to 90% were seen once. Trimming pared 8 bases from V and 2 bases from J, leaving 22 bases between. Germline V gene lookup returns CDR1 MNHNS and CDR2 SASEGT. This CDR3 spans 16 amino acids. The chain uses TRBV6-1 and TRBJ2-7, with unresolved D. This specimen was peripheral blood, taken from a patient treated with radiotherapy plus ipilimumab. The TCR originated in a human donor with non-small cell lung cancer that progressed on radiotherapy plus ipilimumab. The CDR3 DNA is TGTGCCAGCGGTGTCGGCGTTTGGGGAAATGCCTACGAGCAGTACTTC. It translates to CASGVGVWGNAYEQYF.